This entry is about one T cell receptor beta chain. What it recognizes is unknown. Regions amplified from RNA transcripts were the TCR beta CDR3 regions. With the HTBI primer set, the TCR CDR3 went through a first round of RT-PCR. From the multiplex PCR reads, TCRdb called clonotypes with MiXCR, one entry per CDR3 protein. The sample lists 500,000 to 750,000 distinct CDR3 sequences; over 12% were seen once. This sample was taken from a study of T cells in Graves' hyperthyroidism and ophthalmopathy. General study points: The majority of expanded thyroid clonotypes above 0.001 also appeared in blood.

There are 15 residues in the CDR3. Trimming left V 3 bases short and J 0 bases short, with 8 bases between. Germline lookup yields CDR1 LGHNA and CDR2 YSLEER. The source is a woman younger than 35 with Graves' ophthalmopathy. Sequencing was done on a sample of blood. V gene TRBV4-3 combines with J gene TRBJ2-2; D not resolved. This CDR3 is CASSQLYPNTGELFF. CDR3 DNA sequence: TGCGCCAGCAGCCAGCTTTATCCGAACACCGGGGAGCTGTTTTTT.